Each of the 3 T cell receptor beta chains below was sequenced from the same sample in a study of T-cell memory formation after mild COVID-19. TCRdb analysed the 5' RACE reads with MiXCR anew, one entry per CDR3 protein. Of hundreds of thousands of distinct CDR3 sequences listed, roughly 20% are singletons. The sample consisted of PBMCs or a T cell subset sorted from them (not recorded which). Receptors originate from an adult woman who had mild COVID-19 (a few samples of this study predate the infection). Cell type and time point are not known.

This chain links TRBV7-8 with TRBJ2-7, with D hard to call. This CDR3 region has 15 residues. Germline CDR1 SGHVS, CDR2 FQNEAQ. Trimming took off 2 bases at V and 4 bases at J, with 15 bases between the two ends. CDR3 in DNA: TGTGCCAGCAGCTTAAGTGGTGCTATGCTTTACGAGCAGTACTTC. Protein: CASSLSGAMLYEQYF.

V is TRBV20-1 and J is TRBJ2-7; D call uncertain. CDR3 length: 14 residues. The V end was cut by 1 base, the J end by 2 bases, with 12 bases between. Germline CDR1 and CDR2: DFQATT and SNEGSKA (reference sequence). CDR3 loop: CSARAGRSTYEQYF. The CDR3 DNA sequence: TGCAGTGCTAGAGCTGGACGTTCCACCTACGAGCAGTACTTC.

Comments on this clonotype: The junction departs from the called germline gene at one end, perhaps through a read error. The rearrangement joins TRBV11-2 to TRBJ2-1; 10 bases are a match to TRBD1. Germline CDR1 SGHAT, CDR2 FQNNGV. The CDR3 totals 13 residues. CDR3 nucleotides: TGTGCCAGCAGCCAGACAGGGGGCAATGAGAAGTTCTTC. Its translation: CASSQTGGNEKFF.